These T cell receptor beta chains were read from a single sample in a study of T-cell reconstitution after alpha-beta-depleted transplantation in children. TCRdb used MiXCR to reprocess the PCR reads, holding one entry per CDR3 protein. Among hundreds of thousands of distinct CDR3 sequences, more than 9% were seen once, and the ten largest hold about 4%. The specimen was PBMCs from the stem cell graft donor, collected from the stem cell graft. These receptors originate from a human donor who donated a stem cell graft to a child with acute myeloid leukemia. Each CDR3 is given with its conserved first and last residue. Fields, in order: D gene, V gene, clone size, CDR3 length, J gene, CDR3 DNA, CDR3 protein. D genes are given only for firm matches. A clone size is listed for some rows: how often the clone was seen (once, few, many), or a class if it is expanded.

.	TRBV29-1	few	11	TRBJ2-5	TGCAGCGCCCTCTACGTCGAGACCCAGTACTTC	CSALYVETQYF
TRBD2	TRBV20-1	.	16	TRBJ2-1	TGCAGTGCTAGAGATCCGGCGGGAGGGGCAAGGAATGAGCAGTTCTTC	CSARDPAGGARNEQFF
TRBD1	TRBV29-1	.	13	TRBJ2-7	TGCAGCGTTGAATACAGGGGGTCGGTAGAGCAGTACTTC	CSVEYRGSVEQYF
.	TRBV7-2	.	14	TRBJ2-5	TGTGCCAGCAGCTTAGTCGGGCAGAAAGAGACCCAGTACTTC	CASSLVGQKETQYF
.	TRBV3-1	few	15	TRBJ1-3	TGTGCCAGCAGCCAAGGCTCCGTTTCTGGAAACACCATATATTTT	CASSQGSVSGNTIYF
TRBD2	TRBV7-2	few	16	TRBJ2-5	TGTGCCAGCAGCTTCCTAGCGGGAGGCCCGGGAGAGACCCAGTACTTC	CASSFLAGGPGETQYF
.	TRBV28	few	14	TRBJ1-6	TGTGCCAGCAGTCGACAGATCTATAATTCACCCCTCCACTTT	CASSRQIYNSPLHF
.	TRBV6-1	.	18	TRBJ2-5	TGTGCCAGCAGTGAAGCGTCGATTTCGGGATACGAGAAAGAGACCCAGTACTTC	CASSEASISGYEKETQYF
.	TRBV12-3/TRBV12-4	many	14	TRBJ1-4	TGTGCCAGCAGTTTGGCCCTCGGGGTCGAAAAACTGTTTTTT	CASSLALGVEKLFF
TRBD1	TRBV6-5	.	15	TRBJ2-1	TGTGCCAGCAGAACAACAGGGGGCGATTACAATGAGCAGTTCTTC	CASRTTGGDYNEQFF
TRBD1	TRBV20-1	few	14	TRBJ1-3	TGCAGTGCGGGGACAGTTGTATCTGGAAACACCATATATTTT	CSAGTVVSGNTIYF
.	TRBV24-1	few	19	TRBJ2-7	TGTGCCACCAGTGAGCGTTCCGGGACCGCGCGCGCCTCCCCCAACGAGCAGTACTTC	CATSERSGTARASPNEQYF
TRBD2	TRBV10-2	.	14	TRBJ2-4	TGCGCCAGCAGGGGACTAGCGGGAGGCGACATTCAGTACTTC	CASRGLAGGDIQYF
TRBD2	TRBV4-2	few	17	TRBJ2-3	TGTGCCAGCAGCCAGGGTGTAGGAGCGGGGGCCCCTAGTACGCAGTATTTT	CASSQGVGAGAPSTQYF
.	TRBV20-1	.	13	TRBJ2-1	TGCAGTGCTGGAACCCGGGACACCAATGAGCAGTTCTTC	CSAGTRDTNEQFF
.	TRBV30	.	13	TRBJ2-1	TGTGCCTGGGCTGGGGACCTGGGCAATGAGCAGTTCTTC	CAWAGDLGNEQFF
.	TRBV7-9	.	15	TRBJ1-4	TGTGCCAGCAGCTTAGCCGGTGCAACTAATGAAAAACTGTTTTTT	CASSLAGATNEKLFF
.	TRBV20-1	few	15	TRBJ1-4	TGCAGTGCTAGGGAAAACCGGGGCCGTAATGAAAAACTGTTTTTT	CSARENRGRNEKLFF
.	TRBV29-1	many	13	TRBJ2-7	TGCAGCGTTCTCCCCGTAACGTCCTACGAGCAGTACTTC	CSVLPVTSYEQYF
.	TRBV29-1	many	12	TRBJ2-5	TGCAGCGTTGAAGTGGGGCAAGAGACCCAGTACTTC	CSVEVGQETQYF
.	TRBV5-1	few	16	TRBJ2-1	TGCGCCAGCAGCAACGGCGGGGCGGTCTCCTACAATGAGCAGTTCTTC	CASSNGGAVSYNEQFF
TRBD1	TRBV4-3	.	14	TRBJ1-1	TGCGCCAGCAGCCACCACAGGGGGGACACTGAAGCTTTCTTT	CASSHHRGDTEAFF
.	TRBV20-1	once	12	TRBJ2-3	TGCAGTGCCGCGGGGTCTGAAGATACGCAGTATTTT	CSAAGSEDTQYF
TRBD2	TRBV29-1	few	17	TRBJ2-3	TGCAGCGTTGAAGGTGGCAGCGGGAGGTGGGGCACAGATACGCAGTATTTT	CSVEGGSGRWGTDTQYF
TRBD2	TRBV6-2/TRBV6-3	many	15	TRBJ2-7	TGTGCCAGCAGACCCCGACTAGCGGGAGGCGGAGAGCAGTACTTC	CASRPRLAGGGEQYF
TRBD2	TRBV6-2/TRBV6-3	.	16	TRBJ2-3	TGTGCCAGCAGCACGCCGGCTAGCGGGCACACAGATACGCAGTATTTT	CASSTPASGHTDTQYF
TRBD2	TRBV20-1	.	15	TRBJ2-1	TGCAGTGCTGGGAATAGCGGGAGCTCCTACAATGAGCAGTTCTTC	CSAGNSGSSYNEQFF
.	TRBV12-3/TRBV12-4	few	17	TRBJ2-6	TGTGCCAGCAGCCTTTCGCAGGTTGGGACTGGGGCCAACGTCCTGACTTTC	CASSLSQVGTGANVLTF
TRBD1	TRBV12-3/TRBV12-4	few	17	TRBJ2-7	TGTGCCAGCAGTCGCGAGGCCCTCGGGACAGGGGGCTACGAGCAGTACTTC	CASSREALGTGGYEQYF
.	TRBV5-1	many	13	TRBJ1-1	TGCGCCAGCACGGAGGGCATGAACACTGAAGCTTTCTTT	CASTEGMNTEAFF
TRBD1	TRBV12-3/TRBV12-4	many	15	TRBJ2-3	TGTGCCAGCAGTGGGAGGACAGGGAGCACAGATACGCAGTATTTT	CASSGRTGSTDTQYF
.	TRBV20-1	.	13	TRBJ1-2	TGCAGTGCTAGAGATACCGAGAACTATGGCTACACCTTC	CSARDTENYGYTF
TRBD2	TRBV4-3	.	16	TRBJ2-7	TGCGCCAGCAGCCAAGATTCAACGGGAGGGTTCTACGAGCAGTACTTC	CASSQDSTGGFYEQYF
TRBD1	TRBV7-8	few	17	TRBJ2-1	TGTGCCAGCAGCTCATCGACAGGGAAGAGCTCCTACAATGAGCAGTTCTTC	CASSSSTGKSSYNEQFF
.	TRBV6-1	.	13	TRBJ1-1	TGTGCCAGCAGCAATCGACAGGCAGATGAAGCTTTCTTT	CASSNRQADEAFF
.	TRBV5-1	many	13	TRBJ2-5	TGCGCCAGCAGCTGGCGGGGCCAAGAGACCCAGTACTTC	CASSWRGQETQYF
.	TRBV7-2	few	14	TRBJ2-3	TGTGCCAGCTCACGGGACTCAAACAGAGATACGCAGTATTTT	CASSRDSNRDTQYF
TRBD1	TRBV24-1	few	13	TRBJ2-1	TGTGCCACCACCTCGACAGGGGTCAATGAGCAGTTCTTC	CATTSTGVNEQFF
TRBD2	TRBV12-3/TRBV12-4	once	15	TRBJ2-3	TGTGCCAGCAGTTCCCGGGAGGCCAGCACAGATACGCAGTATTTT	CASSSREASTDTQYF
.	TRBV7-9	few	14	TRBJ2-1	TGTGCCAGCAGCTCTACAGGGTCCAAAAGTGAGCAGTTCTTC	CASSSTGSKSEQFF
TRBD2	TRBV9	many	15	TRBJ2-1	TGTGCCAGCAGCCCCCGGACTAGCGGGAGTGGTGAGCAGTTCTTC	CASSPRTSGSGEQFF
TRBD1	TRBV30	.	14	TRBJ1-2	TGTGCCTGGAGTCCGGGACAGGGGGCGAATGGCTACACCTTC	CAWSPGQGANGYTF
TRBD1	TRBV28	.	15	TRBJ2-7	TGTGCCAGCAGTATCCGACAGGGGGCAACCTACGAGCAGTACTTC	CASSIRQGATYEQYF
.	TRBV29-1	.	13	TRBJ2-1	TGCAGCGACTTATCAGGGTCCTACAATGAGCAGTTCTTC	CSDLSGSYNEQFF